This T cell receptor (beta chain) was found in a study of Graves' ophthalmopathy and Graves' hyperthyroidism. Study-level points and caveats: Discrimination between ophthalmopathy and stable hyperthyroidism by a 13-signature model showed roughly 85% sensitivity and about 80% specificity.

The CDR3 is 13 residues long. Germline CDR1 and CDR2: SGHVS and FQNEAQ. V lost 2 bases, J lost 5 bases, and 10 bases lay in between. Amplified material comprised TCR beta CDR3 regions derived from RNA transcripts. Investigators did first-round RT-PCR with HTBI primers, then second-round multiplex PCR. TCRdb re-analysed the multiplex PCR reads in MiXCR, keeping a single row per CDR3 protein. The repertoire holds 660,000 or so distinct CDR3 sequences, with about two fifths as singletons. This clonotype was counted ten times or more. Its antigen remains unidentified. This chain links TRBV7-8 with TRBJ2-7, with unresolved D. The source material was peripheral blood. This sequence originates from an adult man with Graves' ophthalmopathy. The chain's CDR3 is CASSLQSLDEQYF. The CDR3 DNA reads TGTGCCAGCAGCTTACAGAGTCTCGACGAGCAGTACTTC.